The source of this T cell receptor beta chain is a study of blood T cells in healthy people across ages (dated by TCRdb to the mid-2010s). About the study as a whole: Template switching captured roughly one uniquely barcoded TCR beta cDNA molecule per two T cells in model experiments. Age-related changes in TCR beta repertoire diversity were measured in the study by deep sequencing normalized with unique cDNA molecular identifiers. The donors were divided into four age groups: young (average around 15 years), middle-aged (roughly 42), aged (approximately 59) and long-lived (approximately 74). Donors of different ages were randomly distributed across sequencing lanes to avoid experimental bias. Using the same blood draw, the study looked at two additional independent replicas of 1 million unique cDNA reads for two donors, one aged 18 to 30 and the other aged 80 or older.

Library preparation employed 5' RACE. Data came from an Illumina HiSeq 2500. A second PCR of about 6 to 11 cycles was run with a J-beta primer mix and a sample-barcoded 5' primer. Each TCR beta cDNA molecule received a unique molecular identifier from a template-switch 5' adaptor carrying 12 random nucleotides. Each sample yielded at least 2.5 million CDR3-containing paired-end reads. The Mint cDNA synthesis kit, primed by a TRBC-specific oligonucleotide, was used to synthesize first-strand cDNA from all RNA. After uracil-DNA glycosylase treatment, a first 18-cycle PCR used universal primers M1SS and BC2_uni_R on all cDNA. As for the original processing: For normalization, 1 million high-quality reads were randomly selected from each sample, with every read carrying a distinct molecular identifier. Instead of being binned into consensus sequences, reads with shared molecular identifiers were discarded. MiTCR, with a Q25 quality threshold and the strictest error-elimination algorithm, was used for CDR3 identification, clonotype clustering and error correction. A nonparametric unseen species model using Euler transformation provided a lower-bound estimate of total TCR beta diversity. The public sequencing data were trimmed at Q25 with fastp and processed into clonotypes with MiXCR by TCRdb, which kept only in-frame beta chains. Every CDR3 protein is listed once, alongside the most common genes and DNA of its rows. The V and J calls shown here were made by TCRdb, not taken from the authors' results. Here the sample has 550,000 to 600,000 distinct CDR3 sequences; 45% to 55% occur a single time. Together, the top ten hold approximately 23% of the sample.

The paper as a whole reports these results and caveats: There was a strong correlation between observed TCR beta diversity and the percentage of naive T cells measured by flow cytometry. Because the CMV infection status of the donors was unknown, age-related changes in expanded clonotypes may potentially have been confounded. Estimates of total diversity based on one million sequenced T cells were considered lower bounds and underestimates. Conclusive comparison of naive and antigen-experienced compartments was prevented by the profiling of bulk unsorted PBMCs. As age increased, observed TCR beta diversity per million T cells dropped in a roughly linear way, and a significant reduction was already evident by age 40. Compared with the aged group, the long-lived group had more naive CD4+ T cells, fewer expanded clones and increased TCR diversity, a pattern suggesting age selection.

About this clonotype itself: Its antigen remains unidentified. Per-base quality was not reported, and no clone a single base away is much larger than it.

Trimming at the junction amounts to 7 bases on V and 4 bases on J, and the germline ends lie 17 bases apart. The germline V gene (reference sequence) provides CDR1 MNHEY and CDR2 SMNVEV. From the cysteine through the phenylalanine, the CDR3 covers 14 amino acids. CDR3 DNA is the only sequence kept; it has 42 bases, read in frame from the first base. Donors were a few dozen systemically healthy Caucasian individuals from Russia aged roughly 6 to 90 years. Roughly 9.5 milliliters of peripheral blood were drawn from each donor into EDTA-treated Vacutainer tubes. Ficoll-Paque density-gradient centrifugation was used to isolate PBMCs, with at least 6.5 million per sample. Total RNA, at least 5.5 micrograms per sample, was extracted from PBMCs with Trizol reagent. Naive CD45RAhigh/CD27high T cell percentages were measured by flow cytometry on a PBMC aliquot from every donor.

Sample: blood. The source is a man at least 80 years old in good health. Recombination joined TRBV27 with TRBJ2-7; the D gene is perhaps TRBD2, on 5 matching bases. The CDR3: CASTNEGSQYEQYF. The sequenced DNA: TGTGCCAGCACCAACGAGGGAAGCCAATACGAGCAGTACTTC.